This T cell receptor (beta chain) was recovered during a study of CD8+CD57+ T cells in acquired aplastic anemia. Turning to the study itself: Around 3.2 ug was the average amount of DNA from sorted CD4+ and CD8+ cells. Overall study findings and caveats: Patients were compared with controls for CD8+ Simpson's diversity, and no significant difference emerged. Common to patients and controls were approximately 30 CD8+ CDR3 sequences.

With regard to this clonotype: The antigen is unknown.

Trimming removed 3 bases from V and 8 bases from J, with 14 bases in between. This CDR3 comprises 13 residues. Germline assignment: CDR1 SGDLS and CDR2 YYNGEE. For CDR3 and TCR beta VDJ profiling, genomic DNA was the template used. TCRdb re-called the reads through MiXCR, storing one row per CDR3 protein. Among about 150,000 distinct CDR3 sequences, less than 60% were seen once, and the ten largest hold roughly 2.9%. The authors sequenced patients whose flow cytometry had shown CD8+CD57+ cell expansion. Patients had not yet gotten any therapy when their blood was taken for sampling. The receptor was isolated from a human donor with aplastic anemia. What was sequenced was sorted CD4+, CD8+, or CD8+CD57+ T cells (not recorded which) from PBMCs. The rearrangement uses TRBV9 and TRBJ1-2; D is uncertain. The CDR3 DNA reads TGTGCCAGCAGCGCCGAGTGGGGTGGAGGCTACACCTTC. Translation: CASSAEWGGGYTF.